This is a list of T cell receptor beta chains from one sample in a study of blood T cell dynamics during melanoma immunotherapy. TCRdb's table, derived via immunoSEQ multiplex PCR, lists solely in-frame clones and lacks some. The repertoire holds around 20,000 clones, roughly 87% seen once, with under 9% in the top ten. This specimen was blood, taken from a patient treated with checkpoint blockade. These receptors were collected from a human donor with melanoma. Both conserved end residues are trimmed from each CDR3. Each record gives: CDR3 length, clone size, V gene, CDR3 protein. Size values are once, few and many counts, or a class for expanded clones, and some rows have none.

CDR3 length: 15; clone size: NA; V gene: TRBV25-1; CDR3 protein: ASSEGGAGISPYEQY
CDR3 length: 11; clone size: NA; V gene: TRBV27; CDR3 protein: ASSPMGVSPLH
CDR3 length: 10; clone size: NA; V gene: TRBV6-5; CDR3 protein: ASSGETGELF
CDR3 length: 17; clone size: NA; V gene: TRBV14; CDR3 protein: ASSPLIELGRALTDTQY
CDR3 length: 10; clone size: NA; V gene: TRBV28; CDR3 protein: ASSTLNTEAF
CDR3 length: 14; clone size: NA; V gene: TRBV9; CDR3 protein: ASSVAGGGNTGELF
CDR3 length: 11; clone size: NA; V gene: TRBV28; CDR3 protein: ASSFSPADTQY
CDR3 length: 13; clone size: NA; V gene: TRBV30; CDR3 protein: AWTKAASGYYEQY
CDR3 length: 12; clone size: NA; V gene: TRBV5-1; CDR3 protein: ASSGQGLSYEQY
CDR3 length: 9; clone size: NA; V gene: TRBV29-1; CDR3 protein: SVVGSNEQF
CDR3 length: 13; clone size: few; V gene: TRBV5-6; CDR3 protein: ASSLSLGPTYEQY
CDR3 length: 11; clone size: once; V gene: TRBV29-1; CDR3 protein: SVIGQGNYGYT
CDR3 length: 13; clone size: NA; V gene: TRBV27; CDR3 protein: ASTHQGGTDTEAF
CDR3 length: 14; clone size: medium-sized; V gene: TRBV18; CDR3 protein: ASSPSDGHYNEKLF
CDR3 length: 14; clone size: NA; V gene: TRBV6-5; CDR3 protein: ASSYETGSNTGELF
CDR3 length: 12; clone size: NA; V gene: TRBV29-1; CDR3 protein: SVGERASTDTQY
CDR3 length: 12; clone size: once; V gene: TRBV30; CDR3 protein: ALGRTASGAPLH
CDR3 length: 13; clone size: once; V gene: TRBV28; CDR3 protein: ASSPPGRLSYEQY
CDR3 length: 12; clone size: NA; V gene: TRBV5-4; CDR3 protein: ASSAPSGSSEQF
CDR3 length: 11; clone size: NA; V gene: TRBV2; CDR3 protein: ASSVGAAYEQY
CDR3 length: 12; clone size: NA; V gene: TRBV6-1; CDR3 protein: ASSKQGVNTEAF
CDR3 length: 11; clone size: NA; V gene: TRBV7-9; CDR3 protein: ASSSSTGYEQY
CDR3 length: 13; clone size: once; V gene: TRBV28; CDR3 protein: ASRSQGQGSIEAF
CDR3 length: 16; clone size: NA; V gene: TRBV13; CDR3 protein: ASSSYTARNQDSYEQY
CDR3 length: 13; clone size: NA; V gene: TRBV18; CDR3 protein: ASSPSRTGSYGYT
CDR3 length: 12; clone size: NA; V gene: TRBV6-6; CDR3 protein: ASSYSGAYNEQF
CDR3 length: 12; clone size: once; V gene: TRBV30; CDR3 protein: AWSRPRWNTEAF
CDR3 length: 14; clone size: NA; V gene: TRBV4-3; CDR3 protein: ASSPDPLAGGGEQF
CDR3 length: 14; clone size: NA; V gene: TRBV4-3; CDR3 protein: ASSHARPEGPDTQY
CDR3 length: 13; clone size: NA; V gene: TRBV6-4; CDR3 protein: ASSVSGSDVGELF
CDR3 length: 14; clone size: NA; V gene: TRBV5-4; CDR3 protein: ASSLHGRAGANVLT
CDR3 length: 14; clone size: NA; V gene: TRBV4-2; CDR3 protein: ASSQGDPGGYNEQF
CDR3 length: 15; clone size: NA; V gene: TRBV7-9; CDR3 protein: ASSLDLSGGSYNEQF
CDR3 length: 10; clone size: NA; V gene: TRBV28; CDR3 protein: ASSLENSPLH
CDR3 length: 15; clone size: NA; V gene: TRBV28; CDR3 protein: ASRPSGPSGRRYEQY
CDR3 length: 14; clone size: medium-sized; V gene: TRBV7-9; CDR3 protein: ASSLGVAIANYGYT
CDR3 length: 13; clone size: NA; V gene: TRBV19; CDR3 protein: ASSMMDSGTQPQH
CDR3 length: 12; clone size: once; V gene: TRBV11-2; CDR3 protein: ASSSSSYQETQY
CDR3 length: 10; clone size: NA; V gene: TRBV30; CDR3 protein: AWGRGANIQY
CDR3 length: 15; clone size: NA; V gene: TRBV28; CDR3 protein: ASSRIAGGPAYNEQF
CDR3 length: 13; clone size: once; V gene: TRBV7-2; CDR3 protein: ASSLGGAGAYEQY
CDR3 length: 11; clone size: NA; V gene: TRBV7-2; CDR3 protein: ASSFSQNTEAF
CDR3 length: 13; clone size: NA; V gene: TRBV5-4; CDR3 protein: ASSLGQGPNYGYT
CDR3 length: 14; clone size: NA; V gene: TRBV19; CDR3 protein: ASSIIHGGATGELF
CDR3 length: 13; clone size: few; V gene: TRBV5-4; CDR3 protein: ASSLETAAAYEQY
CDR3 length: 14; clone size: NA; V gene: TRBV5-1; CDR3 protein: ASSPEGGGGYNEQF